This T cell receptor (beta chain) was sequenced during a study of blood T cells in healthy people across ages. Every donor contributed roughly 10 milliliters of peripheral blood by blood draw. Germline V CDR1 and CDR2: MNHEY, SVGAGI. Between the trimmed V and J ends, which lost 5 bases and 7 bases, there was a span of 17 bases. The CDR3 extends over 14 amino acids. Study outcomes and limitations: Underestimates were what the diversity estimates from one million T cells were considered to be. Measured against age, TCR beta diversity per million T cells decreased in a roughly linear manner.

With regard to this clonotype: What it binds is not known.

Next came a second PCR, run for about 7 to 12 cycles, which used a sample-barcoded 5' primer along with a J-beta primer mix. Through a template-switch adaptor with 12 random nucleotides, each cDNA molecule received a tag. A single record per CDR3 protein comes from TCRdb applying MiXCR to the 5' RACE reads. Here the sample spans fewer than 2 million distinct CDR3 sequences, 35% to 50% being singletons. The chain carries TRBV6-5 and TRBJ1-2; maybe TRBD1 (6 bases). The source is a human donor in good health. Sequenced material: blood. DNA for the CDR3: TGTGCCAGCAGTGAGGGTCAGGGGAGAGGTGGCTACACCTTC. Translated: CASSEGQGRGGYTF.